The 11 T cell receptor beta chains listed next were all sequenced from one sample in a study of post-analysis software for immune sequencing data. Broader study findings: Patients carried five TRBV segments more frequently than controls did, and TRBV5-6, TRBV5-1 and TRBV20-1 were among them.

What these receptors recognize is not known. Unique molecular identifiers tagged the TCR beta cDNA libraries. TCRdb called the PCR reads again in MiXCR, with one record for every CDR3 protein. The sample contains 820,000 or so distinct CDR3 sequences, approximately 50% of which appear only once. Input material: blood. The receptors come from a girl aged 5-17 years with multiple sclerosis.

This clonotype came up a few times. This sequence joins TRBV2 and TRBJ1-5, with no clear D. Trimming removed 0 bases from V and 0 bases from J, with 3 bases in between. CDR1 and CDR2 (germline): SNHLY, FYNNEI. The CDR3 contains 14 residues. CDR3: CASSEARSNQPQHF. The CDR3 region has the DNA TGTGCCAGCAGTGAAGCGCGTAGCAATCAGCCCCAGCATTTT.

This clonotype was picked up a small number of times. This chain joins TRBV6-1 and TRBJ2-1; TRBD1 matches 8 bases. CDR1 is MNHNS, CDR2 SASEGT, per germline. The CDR3 spans 15 residues. The junction had 5 bases not matched to a gene; V was cut back by 3 bases and J by 4 bases. CDR3 sequence: CASSDTGGWYNEQFF. CDR3 coding DNA: TGTGCCAGCAGTGATACAGGGGGATGGTACAATGAGCAGTTCTTC.

This chain joins TRBV4-1 and TRBJ1-2; weak D call: TRBD1 (5 bases). Trimming left V 4 bases short and J 4 bases short, with 25 bases between. The germline CDR1 and CDR2 sequences are MGHRA and YSYEKL. This CDR3 has 18 amino acids. The CDR3 DNA follows: TGCGCCAGCAGCCCTGCACTGGGACGCCCTACGCTTGGCTATGGCTACACCTTC. It codes for CASSPALGRPTLGYGYTF.

This clonotype was detected only a few times. J is TRBJ2-5 and V is TRBV29-1; 7 bases match TRBD2. The CDR3 has 15 amino acids. Germline V gene sequence: CDR1 SQVTM, CDR2 ANQGSEA. With 4 bases clipped from V and 4 bases from J, the junction kept 12 bases outside the gene matches. CDR3 nucleotides: TGCAGCGTTGCTGCCCTAGCGGTGGCGGGAGAGACCCAGTACTTC. This codes for CSVAALAVAGETQYF.

The chain joins TRBV5-1 to TRBJ1-2; D gene uncertain. V was cut by 7 bases and J by 8 bases, with 12 bases left in between. Germline V gene data show CDR1 as SGHRS and CDR2 as YFSETQ. The CDR3 is 11 amino acids. The CDR3 here is CASRKGAGYTF. The CDR3 DNA reads as TGCGCCAGCCGAAAGGGAGCCGGCTACACCTTC.

This clonotype turned up a few times. The rearrangement links TRBV9 to TRBJ2-5; D may correspond to TRBD1 or TRBD2 (5 bases each). V lost 4 bases and J 2 bases, leaving 15 bases between the germline ends. Germline V gene sequence: CDR1 SGDLS, CDR2 YYNGEE. The CDR3 runs to 15 residues. In nucleotides, the CDR3 is TGTGCCAGCAGCCCTTTGGGGGAGCGGCAAGAGACCCAGTACTTC. Residues: CASSPLGERQETQYF.

The V gene is TRBV5-5, the J gene TRBJ2-7; D possibly matches TRBD1 or TRBD2 (6 bases each). Trimming removed 0 bases at V and 6 bases at J, with 16 bases between. The CDR3 spans 15 residues. CDR1 and CDR2 from the germline V gene are SGHKS and YYEKEE (reference sequence). The DNA of the CDR3 is TGTGCCAGCAGCTTGGACGGGGGCGCAACACGCGAGCAGTACTTC. Amino acid sequence: CASSLDGGATREQYF.

The CDR3 here is CSVEDHADGLAGQETQYF. In DNA form, the CDR3 reads TGCAGCGTTGAAGATCACGCCGATGGGCTAGCGGGACAAGAGACCCAGTACTTC. This chain joins TRBV29-1 and TRBJ2-5, with 9 bases identical to TRBD2. The CDR3 has 18 residues. The V gene's germline CDR1 is SQVTM and CDR2 ANQGSEA. The J segment lost 2 bases and the V segment lost 0 bases, leaving 13 bases of the junction unmatched.

The chain carries TRBV7-2 and TRBJ1-1; no reliable D call. The CDR3 covers 15 residues. Trimming stripped 2 bases from V and 0 bases from J, with 10 bases between. The germline V gene has CDR1 SGHTA and CDR2 FQGNSA. CDR3 DNA: TGTGCCAGCAGCTTACATCCCGGGTTGAACACTGAAGCTTTCTTT. It is translated as CASSLHPGLNTEAFF. Full variable domain (missing parts from reference TRBV7-2 and TRBJ1-1): GAGVSQSPSNKVTEKGKDVELRCDPISGHTALYWYRQSLGQGLEFLIYFQGNSAPDKSGLPSDRFSAERTGGSVSTLTIQRTQQEDSAVYLCASSLHPGLNTEAFFGQGTRLTVV.

Remarks on this clonotype: Relative to the germline gene, one junction end is altered; a read error may explain this. The rearrangement joins TRBV12-5 to TRBJ1-2; 7 bases fit TRBD1. CDR3 length equals 16 residues. Germline values: CDR1 LGHNT, CDR2 FRNRAP. In DNA form, the CDR3 reads TGCGCTAGTGGTTTTCCACCAGACAGGGTGAACTATGGCTACACCTTC. It yields the protein CASGFPPDRVNYGYTF.

This clonotype has only a few counts. The chain employs TRBV6-2 or TRBV6-3 and TRBJ2-3; 8 bases agree with TRBD2. Germline V gives CDR1 MNHEY, CDR2 SVGEGT. The J segment lost 1 base and the V segment lost 4 bases, leaving 4 bases of the junction unmatched. The CDR3 is made up of 15 amino acids. DNA for the CDR3: TGTGCCAGCAGTTTTACTAGCGGACGCACAGATACGCAGTATTTT. It encodes CASSFTSGRTDTQYF.